This T cell receptor beta chain was captured in a study of identical twins. Trimming cost V 7 bases and J 4 bases, with 13 bases left between them. CDR1 and CDR2 (germline): SNHLY, FYNNEI. The CDR3 extends over 14 amino acids. TCRdb re-called the 5' RACE reads with MiXCR, one entry per CDR3 protein. The table lists some 440,000 distinct CDR3 sequences, less than 25% of them singletons. This clonotype showed up just once. Separately, the same data were catalogued under a study of T cells expressing NK-cell markers.

The sequencing sample was made of CD4+ T cells sorted from blood. This chain uses TRBV2 with TRBJ1-4; D remains ambiguous. This clonotype was obtained from a woman aged 18 to 35 in good health. The CDR3 spells CASKVPRVNEKLFF. As DNA, the CDR3 is TGTGCCAGCAAAGTTCCACGGGTTAATGAAAAACTGTTTTTT.